This TCR beta chain was found in a study of cytomegalovirus exposure and HLA in healthy donors. A word on this clone: Its target is not known.

Looked up from germline, CDR1 is SGHTS and CDR2 is YDEGEE. Between the trimmed V and J ends, which lost 2 bases and 2 bases, there was a span of 13 bases. The length of the CDR3 is 15 residues. Points from the study as a whole: According to a later analysis, most TCR beta chains associated with CMV appeared HLA-restricted. A later analysis found TCR association rates differed by HLA locus, highest for DRB1 and lowest for HLA-C. Certain sequence variants were highly shared and formed a cluster, and this cluster was likely a sequencing artifact.

Primers: 60 Vbeta forward and 13 Jbeta reverse. Sequencing used immunoSEQ multiplex PCR; TCRdb keeps in-frame clones, though not all of them. The sample lists 110,000 to 150,000 clones, almost 80% occurring once. The source material was PBMCs. The receptor comes from a woman younger than 45 in good health and CMV-seronegative. The rearrangement joins TRBV5-8 to TRBJ1-1, with D maybe TRBD1 (5 bases). CDR3 loop: CASSLRTPPNTEAFF. The CDR3 bases are TGTGCCAGCAGCTTAAGGACACCTCCTAACACTGAAGCTTTCTTT.